This T cell receptor (beta chain) was captured in a study of cytotoxic CD8 clonotypes in ibrutinib-treated CLL. Study-wide context: Each sample contained, on average, almost 260,000 productive templates and 80,000 to 95,000 productive rearrangements. Study-wide findings and caveats: Clonotypes that were public were uncommon, and they contracted or stayed stable on treatment. Baseline-level clonality went beyond age-matched healthy donors and moved in step with circulating CD8+ T-cell counts.

As concerns this clone: Its specificity is unknown.

The CDR3 has 13 amino acids. Trimming shortened V by 5 bases and J by 1 base, and 5 bases separated the two germline ends. CDR1 is LNHNV, CDR2 YYDKDF, per germline (reference sequence). Sequencing used immunoSEQ multiplex PCR; TCRdb keeps in-frame clones, though not all of them. Counted here are tens of thousands of clones, 50% to 75% occurring once; the ten biggest clones make up 20% to 25%. The sequenced sample was PBMCs, obtained after 24 months of ibrutinib treatment. The clonotype comes from a human donor with chronic lymphocytic leukemia. This chain joins TRBV15 and TRBJ2-2; D gene unclear. The CDR3 DNA is TGTGCCACCAGCCAGCGGAACACCGGGGAGCTGTTTTTT. It is translated as CATSQRNTGELFF.